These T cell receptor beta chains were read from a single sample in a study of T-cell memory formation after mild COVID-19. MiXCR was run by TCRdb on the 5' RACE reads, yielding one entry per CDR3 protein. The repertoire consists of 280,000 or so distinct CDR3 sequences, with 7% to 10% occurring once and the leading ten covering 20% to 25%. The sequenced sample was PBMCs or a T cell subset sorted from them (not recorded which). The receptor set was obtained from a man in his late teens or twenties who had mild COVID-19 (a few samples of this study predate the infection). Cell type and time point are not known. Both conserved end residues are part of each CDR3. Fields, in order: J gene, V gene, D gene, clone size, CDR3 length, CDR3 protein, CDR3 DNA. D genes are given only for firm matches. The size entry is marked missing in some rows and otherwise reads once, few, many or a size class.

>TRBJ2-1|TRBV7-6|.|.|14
CASSQGRAGNEQFF
TGTGCCAGCAGCCAGGGCAGGGCAGGAAATGAGCAGTTCTTC
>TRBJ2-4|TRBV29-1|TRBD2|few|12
CSVGTGGNIQYF
TGCAGCGTTGGGACGGGAGGGAACATTCAGTACTTC
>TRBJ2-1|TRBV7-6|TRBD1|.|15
CASSSTGGRVDEQFF
TGTGCCAGCAGCTCCACAGGGGGAAGAGTCGATGAGCAGTTCTTC
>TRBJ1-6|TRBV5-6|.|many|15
CASSQVRSYNSPLHF
TGTGCCAGCAGCCAGGTTCGCTCCTATAATTCACCCCTCCACTTT
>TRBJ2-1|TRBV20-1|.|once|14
CSARDSGVGQLCVF
TGCAGTGCTAGAGATTCTGGAGTCGGTCAATTGTGCGTCTTC
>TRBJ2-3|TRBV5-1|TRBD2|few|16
CASSLGGGPDTDTQYF
TGCGCCAGCAGCTTAGGCGGGGGTCCTGACACAGATACGCAGTATTTT
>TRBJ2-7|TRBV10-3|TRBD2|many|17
CAISDWTSGGRSYEQYF
TGTGCCATCAGTGACTGGACTAGCGGGGGCCGCTCCTACGAGCAGTACTTC
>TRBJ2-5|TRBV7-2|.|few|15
CASSLSDLYSGTQYF
TGTGCCAGCAGCCTCTCGGACCTCTACTCGGGGACCCAGTACTTC
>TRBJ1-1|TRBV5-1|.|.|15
CASSLDGAMNTEAFF
TGCGCCAGCAGCTTAGACGGGGCCATGAACACTGAAGCTTTCTTT
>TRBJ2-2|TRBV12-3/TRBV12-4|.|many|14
CATRSWGNTGELFF
TGTGCCACGCGTAGCTGGGGGAACACCGGGGAGCTGTTTTTT
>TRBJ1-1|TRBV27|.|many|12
CASIGWGPEAFF
TGTGCCAGCATAGGTTGGGGGCCTGAAGCTTTCTTT
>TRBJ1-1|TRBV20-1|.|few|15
CSPPPMWGGNTEAFF
TGCAGTCCACCCCCGATGTGGGGTGGAAACACTGAAGCTTTCTTT
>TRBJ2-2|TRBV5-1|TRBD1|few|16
CASSLVAGGNTGELFF
TGCGCCAGCAGCTTGGTGGCAGGGGGCAACACCGGGGAGCTGTTTTTT
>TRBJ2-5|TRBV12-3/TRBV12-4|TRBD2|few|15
CASRIGTSGWETQYF
TGTGCCAGCAGGATAGGGACTAGCGGATGGGAGACCCAGTACTTC
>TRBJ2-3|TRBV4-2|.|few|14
CASSQVDSTDTQYF
TGTGCCAGCAGCCAAGTTGACAGCACAGATACGCAGTATTTT
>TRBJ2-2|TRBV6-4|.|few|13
CASSDSNSGELFF
TGTGCCAGCAGTGACTCCAACAGCGGGGAGCTGTTTTTT
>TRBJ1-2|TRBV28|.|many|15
CASIPGAGRFWGYTF
TGTGCCAGCATCCCGGGGGCCGGGCGGTTTTGGGGCTACACCTTC
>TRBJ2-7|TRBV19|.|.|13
CASSMGAAYEQYF
TGTGCCAGTAGTATGGGAGCAGCCTACGAGCAGTACTTC
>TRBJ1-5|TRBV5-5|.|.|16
CASSPGLQRGNQPQHF
TGTGCCAGCAGCCCAGGCCTCCAACGGGGCAATCAGCCCCAGCATTTT
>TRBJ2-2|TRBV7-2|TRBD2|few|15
CASSLERGLVGELFF
TGTGCCAGCAGCCTCGAGCGGGGGCTGGTCGGGGAGCTGTTTTTT
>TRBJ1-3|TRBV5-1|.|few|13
CASSFDSLNTIYF
TGCGCCAGCAGCTTCGACAGCTTAAACACCATATATTTT
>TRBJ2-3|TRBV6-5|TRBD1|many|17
CASSPQLTGGSPDTQYF
TGTGCCAGCAGTCCCCAGTTGACAGGGGGCAGTCCAGATACGCAGTATTTT
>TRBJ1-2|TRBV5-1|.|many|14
CASSQDSPNYGYTF
TGCGCCAGCAGCCAAGACAGCCCTAACTATGGCTACACCTTC
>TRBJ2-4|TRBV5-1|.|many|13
CASSVLGGNIQYF
TGCGCCAGCAGCGTACTAGGAGGAAACATTCAGTACTTC
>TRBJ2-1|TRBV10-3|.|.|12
CAISGVGHEQFF
TGTGCCATCAGTGGAGTCGGCCATGAGCAGTTCTTC
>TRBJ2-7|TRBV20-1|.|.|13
CSARDYGVAEQYF
TGCAGTGCTAGAGATTATGGGGTTGCCGAGCAGTACTTC
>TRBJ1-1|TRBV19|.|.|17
CASSIGTARKPNTEAFF
TGTGCCAGTAGTATAGGAACGGCCCGAAAGCCGAACACTGAAGCTTTCTTT
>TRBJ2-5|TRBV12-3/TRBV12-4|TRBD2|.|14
CASSPRLAATTQYF
TGTGCCAGCAGTCCAAGACTAGCGGCGACGACCCAGTACTTC
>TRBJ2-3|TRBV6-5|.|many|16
CASSPMTLISTDTQYF
TGTGCCAGCAGCCCTATGACTTTAATTAGCACAGATACGCAGTATTTT
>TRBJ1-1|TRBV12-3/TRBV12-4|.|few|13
CASSPLGGIEAFF
TGTGCCAGCAGTCCCCTCGGGGGTATTGAAGCTTTCTTT
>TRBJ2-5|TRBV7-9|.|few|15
CASSSPEAGSETQYF
TGTGCCAGCAGCTCCCCCGAGGCAGGGTCGGAGACCCAGTACTTC
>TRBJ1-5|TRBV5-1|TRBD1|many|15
CASSLGDREDQPQHF
TGCGCCAGCAGCTTGGGCGACAGGGAAGATCAGCCCCAGCATTTT
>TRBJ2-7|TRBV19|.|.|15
CASSIGLDGSYEQYF
TGTGCCAGTAGTATAGGGCTGGACGGAAGCTACGAGCAGTACTTC
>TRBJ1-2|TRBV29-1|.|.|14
CSVEAPGGFYGYTF
TGCAGCGTTGAAGCCCCCGGAGGGTTCTATGGCTACACCTTC
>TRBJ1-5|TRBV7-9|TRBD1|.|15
CASSLGDRGQQPQHF
TGTGCCAGCAGCCTCGGGGACAGGGGACAACAGCCCCAGCATTTT
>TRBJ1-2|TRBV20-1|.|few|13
CSAREDSQGGYTF
TGCAGTGCTAGAGAAGACAGTCAGGGCGGCTACACCTTC
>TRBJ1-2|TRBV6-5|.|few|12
CASTWAGGGYTF
TGTGCCAGCACCTGGGCCGGGGGGGGCTACACCTTC
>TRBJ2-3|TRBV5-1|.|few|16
CASSVDPGPRPDTQYF
TGCGCCAGCAGCGTAGACCCGGGACCCCGCCCAGATACGCAGTATTTT
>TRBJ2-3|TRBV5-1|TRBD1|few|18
CASSYGQGTASSTDTQYF
TGCGCCAGCAGCTACGGACAGGGCACGGCCTCTAGCACAGATACGCAGTATTTT
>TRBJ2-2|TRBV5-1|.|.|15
CASSPRRQNTGELFF
TGCGCCAGCAGCCCTCGGCGACAGAACACCGGGGAGCTGTTTTTT
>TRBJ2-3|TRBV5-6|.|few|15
CASSSTGIWTDTQYF
TGTGCCAGCAGCTCTACAGGGATATGGACAGATACGCAGTATTTT
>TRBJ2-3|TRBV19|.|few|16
CASSIVAGARTDTQYF
TGTGCCAGTAGTATAGTGGCGGGGGCGAGAACAGATACGCAGTATTTT
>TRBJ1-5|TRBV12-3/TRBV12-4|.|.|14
CSSSFQDSNQPQHF
TGTTCCAGCAGTTTCCAGGATAGCAATCAGCCCCAGCATTTT
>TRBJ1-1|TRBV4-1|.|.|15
CASSQDDGMNTEAFF
TGCGCCAGCAGCCAAGATGACGGTATGAACACTGAAGCTTTCTTT
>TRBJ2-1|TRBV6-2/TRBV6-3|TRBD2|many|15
CASSYYDGGGNEQFF
TGTGCCAGCAGTTACTATGACGGGGGGGGAAATGAGCAGTTCTTC
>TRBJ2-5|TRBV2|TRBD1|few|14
CATQIGQGLETQYF
TGTGCCACCCAAATCGGACAGGGATTAGAGACCCAGTACTTC
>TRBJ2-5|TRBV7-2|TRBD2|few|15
CASSLRAGGHETQYF
TGTGCCAGCAGCTTAAGGGCGGGGGGGCATGAGACCCAGTACTTC
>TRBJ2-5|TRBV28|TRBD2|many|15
CASSLGLATGETQYF
TGTGCCAGCAGTCTGGGACTAGCGACCGGCGAGACCCAGTACTTC
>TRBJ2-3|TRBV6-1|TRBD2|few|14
CASSKGLAERSQYF
TGTGCCAGCAGTAAGGGACTAGCGGAAAGATCGCAGTATTTT